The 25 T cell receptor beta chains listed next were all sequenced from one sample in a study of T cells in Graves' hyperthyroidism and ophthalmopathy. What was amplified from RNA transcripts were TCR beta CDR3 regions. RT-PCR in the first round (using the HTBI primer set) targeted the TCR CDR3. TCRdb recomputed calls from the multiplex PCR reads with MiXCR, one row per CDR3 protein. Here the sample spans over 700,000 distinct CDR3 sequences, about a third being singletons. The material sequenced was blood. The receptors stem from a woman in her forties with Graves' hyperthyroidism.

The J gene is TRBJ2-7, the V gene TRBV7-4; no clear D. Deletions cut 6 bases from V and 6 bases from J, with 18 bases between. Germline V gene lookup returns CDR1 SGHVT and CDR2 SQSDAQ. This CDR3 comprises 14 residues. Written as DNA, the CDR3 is TGTGCCAGCAGTTTACTCAGAGAAAGCTCCGAGCAGTACTTC. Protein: CASSLLRESSEQYF.

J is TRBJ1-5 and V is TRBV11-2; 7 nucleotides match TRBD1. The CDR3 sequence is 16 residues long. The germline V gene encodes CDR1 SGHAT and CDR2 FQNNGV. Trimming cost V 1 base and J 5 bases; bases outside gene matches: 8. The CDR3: CASSLVAGGDDQPQHF. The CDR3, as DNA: TGTGCCAGCAGCTTAGTTGCAGGGGGGGATGATCAGCCCCAGCATTTT.

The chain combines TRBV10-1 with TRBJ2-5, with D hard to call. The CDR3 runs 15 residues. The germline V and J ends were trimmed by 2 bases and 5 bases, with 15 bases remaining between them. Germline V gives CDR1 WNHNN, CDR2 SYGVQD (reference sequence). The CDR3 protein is CASSEMGMVLETQYF. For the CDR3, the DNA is TGCGCCAGCAGTGAGATGGGGATGGTGTTGGAGACCCAGTACTTC.

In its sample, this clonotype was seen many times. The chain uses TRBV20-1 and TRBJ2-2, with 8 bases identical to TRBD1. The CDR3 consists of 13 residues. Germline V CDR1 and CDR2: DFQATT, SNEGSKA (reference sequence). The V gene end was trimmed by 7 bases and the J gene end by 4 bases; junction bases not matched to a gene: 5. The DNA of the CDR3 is TGCAGTGTACAGGGGGAGGTCACCGGGGAGCTGTTTTTT. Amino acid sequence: CSVQGEVTGELFF.

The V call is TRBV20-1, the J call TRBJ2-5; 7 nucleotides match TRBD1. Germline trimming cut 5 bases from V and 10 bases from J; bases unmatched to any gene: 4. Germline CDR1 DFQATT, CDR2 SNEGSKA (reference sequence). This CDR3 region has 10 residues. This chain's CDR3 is CSARNRGQYF. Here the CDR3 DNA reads TGCAGTGCTCGGAACAGGGGCCAGTACTTC.

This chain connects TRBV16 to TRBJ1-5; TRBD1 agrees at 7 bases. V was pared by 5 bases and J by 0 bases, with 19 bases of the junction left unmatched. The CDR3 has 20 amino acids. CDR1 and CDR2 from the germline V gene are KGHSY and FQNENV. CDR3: CASSKQQGSAARYSNQPQHF. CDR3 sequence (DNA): TGTGCCAGCAGCAAACAACAGGGGTCCGCCGCGAGATATAGCAATCAGCCCCAGCATTTT.

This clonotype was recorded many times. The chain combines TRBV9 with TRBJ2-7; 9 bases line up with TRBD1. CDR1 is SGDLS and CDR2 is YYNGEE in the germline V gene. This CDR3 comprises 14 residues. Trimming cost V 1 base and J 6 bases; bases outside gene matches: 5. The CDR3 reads CASSVWDRDSEQYF. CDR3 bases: TGTGCCAGCAGCGTATGGGACAGGGACTCCGAGCAGTACTTC.

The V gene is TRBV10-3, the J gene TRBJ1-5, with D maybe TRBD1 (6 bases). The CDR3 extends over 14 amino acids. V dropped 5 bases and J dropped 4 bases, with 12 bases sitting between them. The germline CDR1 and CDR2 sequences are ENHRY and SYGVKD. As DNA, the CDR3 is TGTGCCATCAGTCCAGGGGCGACAAATCAGCCCCAGCATTTT. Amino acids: CAISPGATNQPQHF.

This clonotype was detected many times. CDR3 coding DNA: TGCAGCGTTGAATACTCCGGGACAGGGTCTGGGGCCAACGTCCTGACTTTC. This sequence encodes CSVEYSGTGSGANVLTF. The J gene is TRBJ2-6, the V gene TRBV29-1; 9 bases match TRBD1. CDR3 length equals 17 residues. Germline assignment: CDR1 SQVTM and CDR2 ANQGSEA. The junction had 6 bases not matched to a gene; V was cut back by 2 bases and J by 1 base.

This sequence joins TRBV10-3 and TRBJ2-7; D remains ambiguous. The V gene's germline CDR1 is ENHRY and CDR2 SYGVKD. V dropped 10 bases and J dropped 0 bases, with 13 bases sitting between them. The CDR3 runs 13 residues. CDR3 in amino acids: CATTDPSSYEQYF. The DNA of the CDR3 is TGTGCCACAACGGACCCCAGCTCCTACGAGCAGTACTTC.

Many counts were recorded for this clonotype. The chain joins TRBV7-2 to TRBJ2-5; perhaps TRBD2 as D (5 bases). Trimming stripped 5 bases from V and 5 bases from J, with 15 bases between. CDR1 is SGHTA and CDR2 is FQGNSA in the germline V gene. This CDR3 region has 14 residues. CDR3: CASSRYRVAETQYF. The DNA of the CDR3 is TGTGCCAGCAGCCGTTATCGAGTAGCGGAGACCCAGTACTTC.

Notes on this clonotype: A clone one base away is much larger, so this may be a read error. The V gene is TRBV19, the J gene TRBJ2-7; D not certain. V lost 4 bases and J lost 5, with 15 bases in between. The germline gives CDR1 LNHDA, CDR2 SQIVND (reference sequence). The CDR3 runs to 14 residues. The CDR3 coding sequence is TGTGCCAGTAGTAACCATGACGGTCCCAACGAGCAGTACTTC. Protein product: CASSNHDGPNEQYF.

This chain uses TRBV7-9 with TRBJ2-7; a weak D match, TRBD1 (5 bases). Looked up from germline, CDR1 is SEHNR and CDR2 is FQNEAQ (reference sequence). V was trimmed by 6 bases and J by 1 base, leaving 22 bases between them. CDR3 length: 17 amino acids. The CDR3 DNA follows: TGTGCCAGCAGGCACCCGGTGGGCCACCGACAGTCCTACGAGCAGTACTTC. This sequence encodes CASRHPVGHRQSYEQYF.

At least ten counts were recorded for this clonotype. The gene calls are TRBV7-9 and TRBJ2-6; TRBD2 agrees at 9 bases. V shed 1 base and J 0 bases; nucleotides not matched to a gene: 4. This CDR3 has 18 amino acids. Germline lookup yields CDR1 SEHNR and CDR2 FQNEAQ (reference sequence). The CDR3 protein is CASSLGGRVVSGANVLTF. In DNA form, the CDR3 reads TGTGCCAGCAGCTTAGGCGGGAGGGTCGTCTCTGGGGCCAACGTCCTGACTTTC.

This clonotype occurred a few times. The CDR3 protein is CASSFPTGAMETQYF. DNA for the CDR3: TGTGCCAGCAGTTTCCCGACAGGGGCTATGGAGACCCAGTACTTC. V gene TRBV6-5 combines with J gene TRBJ2-5; 8 bases are a match to TRBD1. CDR1 is MNHEY, CDR2 SVGAGI, per germline. The CDR3 loop spans 15 amino acids. The J segment lost 5 bases and the V segment lost 4 bases, leaving 9 bases of the junction unmatched.

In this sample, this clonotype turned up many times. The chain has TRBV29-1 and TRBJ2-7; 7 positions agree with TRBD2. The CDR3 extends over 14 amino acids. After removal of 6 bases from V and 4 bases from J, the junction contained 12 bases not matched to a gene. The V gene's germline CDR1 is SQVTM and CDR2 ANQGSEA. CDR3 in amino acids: CSVILEEGGYEQYF. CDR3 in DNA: TGCAGCGTGATACTCGAGGAGGGAGGGTACGAGCAGTACTTC.

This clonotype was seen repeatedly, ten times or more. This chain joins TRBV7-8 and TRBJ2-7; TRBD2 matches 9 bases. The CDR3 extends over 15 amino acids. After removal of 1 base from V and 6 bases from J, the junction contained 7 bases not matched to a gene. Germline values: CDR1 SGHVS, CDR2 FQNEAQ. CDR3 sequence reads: CASSLVVAGGREQYF. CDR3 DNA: TGTGCCAGCAGCTTAGTGGTGGCGGGAGGGCGCGAGCAGTACTTC.

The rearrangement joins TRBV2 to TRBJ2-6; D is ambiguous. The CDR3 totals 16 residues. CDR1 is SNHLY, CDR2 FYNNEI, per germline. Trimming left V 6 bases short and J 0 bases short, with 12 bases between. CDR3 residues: CASRAYQSSGANVLTF. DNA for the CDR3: TGTGCCAGCAGAGCGTATCAGAGCTCTGGGGCCAACGTCCTGACTTTC.

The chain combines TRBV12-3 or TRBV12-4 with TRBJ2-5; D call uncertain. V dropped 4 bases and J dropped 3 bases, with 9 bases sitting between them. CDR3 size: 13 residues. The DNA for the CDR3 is TGTGCCAGCAGTTCCCGGGTGAAAGAGACCCAGTACTTC. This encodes CASSSRVKETQYF.

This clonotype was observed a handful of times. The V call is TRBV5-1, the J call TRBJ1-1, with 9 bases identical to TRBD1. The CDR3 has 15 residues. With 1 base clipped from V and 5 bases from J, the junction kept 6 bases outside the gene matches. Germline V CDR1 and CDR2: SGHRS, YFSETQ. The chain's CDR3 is CASSLFGGQGTEAFF. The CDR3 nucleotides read TGCGCCAGCAGCTTGTTCGGGGGACAGGGAACTGAAGCTTTCTTT.

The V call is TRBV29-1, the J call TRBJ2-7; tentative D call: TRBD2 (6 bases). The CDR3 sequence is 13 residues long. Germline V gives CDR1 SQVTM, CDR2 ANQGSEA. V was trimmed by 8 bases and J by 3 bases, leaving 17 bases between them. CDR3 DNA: TGCAGCTTGGACGGGACTCACTTCTACGAGCAGTACTTC. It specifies CSLDGTHFYEQYF.

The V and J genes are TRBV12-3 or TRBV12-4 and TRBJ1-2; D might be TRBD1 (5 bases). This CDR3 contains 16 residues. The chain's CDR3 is CASGHPVGVPNYGYTF. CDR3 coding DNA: TGTGCTAGTGGTCATCCGGTAGGGGTTCCGAACTATGGCTACACCTTC.

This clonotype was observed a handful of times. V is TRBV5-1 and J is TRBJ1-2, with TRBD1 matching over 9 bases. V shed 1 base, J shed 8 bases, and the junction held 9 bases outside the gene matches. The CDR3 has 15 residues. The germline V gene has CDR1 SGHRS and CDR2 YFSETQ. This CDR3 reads CASSLLQGAFDGYTF. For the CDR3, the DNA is TGCGCCAGCAGCTTGCTACAGGGGGCCTTTGACGGCTACACCTTC.

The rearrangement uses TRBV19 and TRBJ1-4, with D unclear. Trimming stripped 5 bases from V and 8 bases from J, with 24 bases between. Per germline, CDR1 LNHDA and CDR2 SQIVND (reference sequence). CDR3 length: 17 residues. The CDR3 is CASSSRDYTIFKEKLFF. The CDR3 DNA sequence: TGTGCCAGTAGTTCGCGGGATTATACCATCTTTAAAGAAAAACTGTTTTTT.

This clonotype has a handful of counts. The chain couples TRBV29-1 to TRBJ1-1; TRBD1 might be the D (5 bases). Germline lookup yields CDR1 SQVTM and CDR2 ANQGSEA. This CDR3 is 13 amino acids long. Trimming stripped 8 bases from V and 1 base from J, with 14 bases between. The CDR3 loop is CSSYGGSNTEAFF. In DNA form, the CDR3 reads TGCAGCTCTTATGGGGGGTCGAACACTGAAGCTTTCTTT.